Listed below are T cell receptor beta chains from one sample, sequenced in a study of cytomegalovirus exposure and HLA in healthy donors. Libraries were prepared by immunoSEQ multiplex PCR; TCRdb keeps only in-frame clonotypes and omits some of them. The data hold approximately 300,000 clones, with roughly 90% observed a single time. The specimen sequenced was PBMCs. These receptors all come from a woman between 18 and 29 years old in good health and CMV-seronegative. The conserved cysteine and the conserved F or W are not part of the CDR3 here. Fields, in order: V gene, CDR3 length, J gene, clone size, CDR3 protein. Only some rows state a clone size, as once, few, many or a class for expanded clones.

TRBV9	14	TRBJ2-1	NA	ASSVVLAGGSNEQF
TRBV10-3	11	TRBJ2-1	NA	AIKETRDNEQF
TRBV28	11	TRBJ1-2	few	ASGTGGGYGYT
TRBV6-1	12	TRBJ1-5	NA	ASSETGRAQPQH
TRBV5-1	12	TRBJ1-1	NA	ASSRDRANTEAF
TRBV2	11	TRBJ2-5	NA	ASTEPGWETQY
TRBV6-5	14	TRBJ2-3	NA	ASSYSSLAGTDTQY
TRBV9	13	TRBJ1-5	NA	ASSASGTGNQPQH
TRBV4-1	12	TRBJ1-4	once	ASSQLEGNEKLF
TRBV28	12	TRBJ1-5	once	ASSLAGVGQPQH